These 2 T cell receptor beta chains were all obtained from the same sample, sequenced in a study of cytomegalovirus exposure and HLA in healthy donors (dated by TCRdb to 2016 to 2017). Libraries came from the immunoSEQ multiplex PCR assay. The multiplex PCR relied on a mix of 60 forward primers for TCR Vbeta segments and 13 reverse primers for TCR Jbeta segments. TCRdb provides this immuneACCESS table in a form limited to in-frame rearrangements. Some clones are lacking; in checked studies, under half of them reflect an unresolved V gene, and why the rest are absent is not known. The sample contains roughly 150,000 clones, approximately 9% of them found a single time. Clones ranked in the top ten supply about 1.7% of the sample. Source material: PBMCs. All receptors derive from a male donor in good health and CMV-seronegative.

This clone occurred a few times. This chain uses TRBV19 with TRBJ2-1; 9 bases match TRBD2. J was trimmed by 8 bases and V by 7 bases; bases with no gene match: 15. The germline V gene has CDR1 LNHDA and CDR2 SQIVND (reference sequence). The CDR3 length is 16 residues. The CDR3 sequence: CASIGTASGVKDEQFF. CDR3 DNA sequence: TGTGCCAGTATCGGGACGGCTAGCGGGGTGAAGGATGAGCAGTTCTTC.

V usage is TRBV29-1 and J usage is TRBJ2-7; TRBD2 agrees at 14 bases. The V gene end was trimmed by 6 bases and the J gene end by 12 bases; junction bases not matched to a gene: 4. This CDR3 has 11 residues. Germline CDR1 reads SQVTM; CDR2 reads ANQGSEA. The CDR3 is CSVGTSGRLYF. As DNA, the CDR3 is TGCAGCGTGGGGACTAGCGGGAGACTGTACTTC.